This is a list of T cell receptor beta chains from one sample in a study of T cell responses to AZD1222 COVID-19 vaccine. Profiling relied on immunoSEQ multiplex PCR, and the TCRdb table lists in-frame clones only, not all of them. The sample consists of about 160,000 clones, approximately 90% of them appearing once. Sequenced material: peripheral blood, taken on day 0 of AZD1222 vaccination. These TCRs come from an adult in good health. Each CDR3 is given with its conserved first and last residue. The D gene is left open where the match is weak. Clone size is given for some rows only: seen once, a few or many times, or a class if the clone is expanded.

-	TRBJ1-5	-	TRBV7-2	15	CASSSRDGVNQPQHF	TGTGCCAGCAGCTCCCGGGACGGAGTCAATCAGCCCCAGCATTTT
-	TRBJ1-6	-	TRBV5-4	15	CASSLAPGHNSPLHF	TGTGCCAGCAGCTTGGCGCCAGGTCATAATTCACCCCTCCACTTT
-	TRBJ1-2	-	TRBV9	15	CASSIRTVPGGGYTF	TGTGCCAGCAGCATTCGGACAGTCCCTGGGGGGGGCTACACCTTC
-	TRBJ2-1	-	TRBV30	11	CAWSVRVQQFF	TGTGCCTGGAGTGTCAGGGTACAGCAGTTCTTC
TRBD1	TRBJ2-1	-	TRBV5-4	14	CASGLRDRNNEQFF	TGTGCCAGCGGTCTCCGGGACAGAAACAATGAGCAGTTCTTC
-	TRBJ2-7	-	TRBV4-1	15	CASSQGYALDSEQYF	TGCGCCAGCAGCCAAGGGTACGCACTCGACTCCGAGCAGTACTTC
-	TRBJ1-2	-	TRBV30	14	CAWSATATNYGYTF	TGTGCCTGGAGTGCAACAGCTACTAACTATGGCTACACCTTC
TRBD1	TRBJ2-2	-	TRBV5-1	19	CASSSIRRTGGFKGGELFF	TGCGCCAGCAGCTCAATCAGACGGACAGGGGGTTTTAAGGGCGGGGAGCTGTTTTTT
TRBD2	TRBJ2-2	-	TRBV7-9	16	CASTWGGVVRTGELFF	TGTGCCAGCACTTGGGGGGGAGTTGTGCGGACCGGGGAGCTGTTTTTT
TRBD1	TRBJ2-7	-	TRBV19	14	CASSPGTGSYEQYF	TGTGCCAGTAGTCCCGGGACAGGGAGCTACGAGCAGTACTTC
-	TRBJ2-3	once	TRBV9	13	CASSVVSTDTQYF	TGTGCCAGCAGCGTTGTCAGCACAGATACGCAGTATTTT
-	TRBJ2-2	-	TRBV9	16	CASSPPGHLGTGELFF	TGTGCCAGCAGCCCTCCGGGACACCTCGGAACCGGGGAGCTGTTTTTT
TRBD1	TRBJ1-3	-	TRBV5-1	16	CASSLGQGLSGNTIYF	TGCGCCAGCAGCTTGGGACAGGGCCTCTCTGGAAACACCATATATTTT
-	TRBJ2-2	-	TRBV7-8	16	CASSRDEGLNTGELFF	TGTGCCAGCAGCCGAGACGAGGGGCTAAACACCGGGGAGCTGTTTTTT
-	TRBJ1-3	-	TRBV6-1	14	CASSERSVGNTIYF	TGTGCCAGCAGTGAACGATCAGTGGGGAACACCATATATTTT
TRBD1	TRBJ2-7	-	TRBV7-9	15	CASSGTRDSSYEQYF	TGTGCCAGCAGCGGAACGAGGGACAGCTCCTACGAGCAGTACTTC
-	TRBJ1-2	-	TRBV11-2	14	CASSLDDSFYGYTF	TGTGCCAGCAGCTTAGACGACAGCTTCTATGGCTACACCTTC
-	TRBJ2-7	-	TRBV3-1/TRBV3-2	13	CASSQGMGREQYF	TGTGCCAGCAGCCAAGGGATGGGGCGCGAGCAGTACTTC
-	TRBJ1-1	-	TRBV9	15	CASSGWGVTATEAFF	TGTGCCAGCAGCGGGTGGGGGGTTACGGCCACTGAAGCTTTCTTT
-	TRBJ1-3	-	TRBV6-5	13	CASSTAGGNTIYF	TGTGCCAGCAGTACAGCCGGTGGAAACACCATATATTTT
-	TRBJ2-7	once	TRBV12-3/TRBV12-4	13	CASSVGHSYEQYF	TGTGCCAGCAGCGTCGGACACTCCTACGAGCAGTACTTC
TRBD1	TRBJ1-2	-	TRBV5-5	17	CASSSPGQGALNYGYTF	TGTGCCAGCAGCTCCCCGGGACAGGGGGCCCTTAACTATGGCTACACCTTC
-	TRBJ1-2	once	TRBV5-4	13	CASSLMGLYGYTF	TGTGCCAGCAGCTTGATGGGCCTCTATGGCTACACCTTC